This TCR beta chain was sequenced during a study of blood T cell repertoires in COVID-19. On the study more broadly: The United States, Italy and Spain provided the acute and convalescent COVID-19 samples. T cells, B-cell-depleted T cells, or PBMCs provided the cDNA or gDNA that served as material.

V lost 8 bases to trimming and J lost 1 base, with 17 bases between them. The CDR3 is made up of 15 amino acids. Germline CDR1 and CDR2: ENHRY and SYGVKD. Methods used by the authors: Reference gene primer amplification gave estimated nucleated cell counts. Assay: immunoSEQ multiplex PCR; the TCRdb copy retains only in-frame clones and omits some. V and J calls and clone size are given by that table; D and trimming were obtained from the DNA. Counted here are about 110,000 clones, 84% occurring once; the ten biggest clones make up around 4.2%. The receptor comes from a human donor in a cohort sampled during active COVID-19. The rearrangement joins TRBV10-3 to TRBJ1-2, with a weak D call TRBD1 (6 bases). The sequenced sample consisted of peripheral blood. The CDR3 region is CAISGSTGLNYGYTF. The CDR3 region has the DNA TGTGCCATCTCTGGCTCGACAGGACTTAACTATGGCTACACCTTC.